Included here is one TCR beta chain sequence, with context. Its target is not known. J gave up 3 bases and V 3 bases, and 5 bases lay outside the gene matches. Germline V gene data show CDR1 as SSHAT and CDR2 as FNYEAQ (reference sequence). This CDR3 region has 16 residues. The sample comes from a study of shared clonotypes between healthy human individuals. Overall study context: Researchers drew samples from a couple of women and three men aged 18 to 49. Study-level results: It was expected that sequencing depth would affect clonotype sharing among donors. Rarefaction showed that sequencing of sorted subsets was incomplete (despite large depth). Naive subsets tended to show greater estimated richness than memory subsets.

As defined, naive CD8 cells were CD45RO-negative and positively selected for CCR7, with terminally differentiated effector memory CD45RA+ cells excluded. Assay used: immunoSEQ multiplex PCR; TCRdb lists only in-frame clones, some missing. Altogether hundreds of thousands of clones are present, 90% to 95% being singletons, with the ten largest covering over 0.09%. Sequenced sample: naive CD8+ T cells sorted from blood. This receptor was identified in a woman aged 25 to 39 in good health. The chain combines TRBV7-7 with TRBJ2-2; TRBD2 matches at 9 bases. The CDR3 bases are TGTGCCAGCAGCTTTGTAGCGGGGGTCGACACCGGGGAGCTGTTTTTT. Residues: CASSFVAGVDTGELFF. Using reference TRBV7-7 and TRBJ2-2 for the parts outside the CDR3, the full variable domain is GAGVSQSPRYKVTKRGQDVTLRCDPISSHATLYWYQQALGQGPEFLTYFNYEAQPDKSGLPSDRFSAERPEGSISTLTIQRTEQRDSAMYRCASSFVAGVDTGELFFGEGSRLTVL.